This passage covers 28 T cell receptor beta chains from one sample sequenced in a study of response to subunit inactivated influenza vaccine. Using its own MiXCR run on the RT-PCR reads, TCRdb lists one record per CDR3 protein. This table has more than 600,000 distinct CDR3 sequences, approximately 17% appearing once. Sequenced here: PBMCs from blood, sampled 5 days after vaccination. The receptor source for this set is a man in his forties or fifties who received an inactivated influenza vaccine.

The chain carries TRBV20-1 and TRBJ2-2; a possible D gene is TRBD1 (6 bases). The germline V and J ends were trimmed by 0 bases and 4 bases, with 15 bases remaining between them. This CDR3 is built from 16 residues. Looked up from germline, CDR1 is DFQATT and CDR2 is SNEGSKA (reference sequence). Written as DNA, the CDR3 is TGCAGTGCTAGAGATCCCAGAGGACAGATCACCGGGGAGCTGTTTTTT. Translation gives CSARDPRGQITGELFF.

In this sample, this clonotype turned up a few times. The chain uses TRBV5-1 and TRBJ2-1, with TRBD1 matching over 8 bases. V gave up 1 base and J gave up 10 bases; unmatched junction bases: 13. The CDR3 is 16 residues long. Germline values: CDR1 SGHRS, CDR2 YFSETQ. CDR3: CASSLRSSTGAREQFF. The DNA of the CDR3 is TGCGCCAGCAGCTTGCGTTCCTCGACAGGGGCCCGCGAGCAGTTCTTC.

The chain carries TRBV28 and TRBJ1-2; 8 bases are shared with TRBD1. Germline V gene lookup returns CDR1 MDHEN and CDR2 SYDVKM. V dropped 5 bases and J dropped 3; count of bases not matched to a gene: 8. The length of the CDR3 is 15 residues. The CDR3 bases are TGTGCCAGCAGTGCGTGGGGACAGGCAGACTATGGCTACACCTTC. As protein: CASSAWGQADYGYTF.

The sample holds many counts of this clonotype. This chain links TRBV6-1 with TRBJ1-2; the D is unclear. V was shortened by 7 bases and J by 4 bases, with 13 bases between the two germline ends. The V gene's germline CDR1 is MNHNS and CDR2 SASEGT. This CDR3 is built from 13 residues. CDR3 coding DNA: TGTGCCAGCACCACCCCCCGCGGCTATGGCTACACCTTC. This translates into CASTTPRGYGYTF.

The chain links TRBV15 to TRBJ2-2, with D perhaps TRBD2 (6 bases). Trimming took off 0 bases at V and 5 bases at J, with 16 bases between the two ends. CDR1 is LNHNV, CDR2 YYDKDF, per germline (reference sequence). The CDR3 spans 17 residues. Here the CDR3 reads CATSRDRGLLGTGELFF. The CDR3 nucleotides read TGTGCCACCAGCAGAGATCGGGGACTCCTAGGGACCGGGGAGCTGTTTTTT.

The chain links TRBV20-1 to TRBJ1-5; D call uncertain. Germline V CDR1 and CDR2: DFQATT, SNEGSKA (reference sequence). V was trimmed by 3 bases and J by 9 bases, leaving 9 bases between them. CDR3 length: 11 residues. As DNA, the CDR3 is TGCAGTGCTAGGACTTTGGGGCCCCAGCATTTT. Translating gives CSARTLGPQHF.

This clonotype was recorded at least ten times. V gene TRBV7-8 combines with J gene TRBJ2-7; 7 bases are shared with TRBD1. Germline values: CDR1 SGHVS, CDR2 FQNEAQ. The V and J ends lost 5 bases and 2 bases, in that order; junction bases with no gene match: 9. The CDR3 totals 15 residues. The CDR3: CASSPPGQRTYEQYF. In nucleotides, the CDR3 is TGTGCCAGCAGCCCACCGGGACAGAGAACCTACGAGCAGTACTTC.

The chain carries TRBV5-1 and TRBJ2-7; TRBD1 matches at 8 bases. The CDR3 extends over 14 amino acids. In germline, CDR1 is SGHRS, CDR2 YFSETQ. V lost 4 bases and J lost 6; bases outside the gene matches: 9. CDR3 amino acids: CASSLLGTGGEQYF. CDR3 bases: TGCGCCAGCAGCCTCCTAGGGACAGGAGGCGAGCAGTACTTC.

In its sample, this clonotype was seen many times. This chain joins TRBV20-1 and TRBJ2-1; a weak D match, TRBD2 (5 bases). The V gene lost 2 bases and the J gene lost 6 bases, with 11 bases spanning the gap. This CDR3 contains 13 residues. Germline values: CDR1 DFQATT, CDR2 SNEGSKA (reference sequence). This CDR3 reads CSARPAAFNEQFF. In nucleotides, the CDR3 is TGCAGTGCTAGACCAGCGGCATTCAATGAGCAGTTCTTC.

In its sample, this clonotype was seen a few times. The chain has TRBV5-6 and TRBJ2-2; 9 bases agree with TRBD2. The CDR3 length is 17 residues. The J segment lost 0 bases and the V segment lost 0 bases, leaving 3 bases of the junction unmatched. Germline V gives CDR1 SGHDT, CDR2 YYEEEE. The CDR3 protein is CASSLASGIANTGELFF. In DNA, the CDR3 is TGTGCCAGCAGCTTGGCTAGCGGGATCGCGAACACCGGGGAGCTGTTTTTT.

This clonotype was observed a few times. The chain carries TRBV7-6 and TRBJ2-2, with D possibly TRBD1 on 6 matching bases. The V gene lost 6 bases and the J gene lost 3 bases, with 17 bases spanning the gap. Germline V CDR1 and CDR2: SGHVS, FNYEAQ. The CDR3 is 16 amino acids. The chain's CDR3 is CASRSRLGGHTGELFF. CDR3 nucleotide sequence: TGTGCCAGCAGATCACGATTAGGGGGACACACCGGGGAGCTGTTTTTT. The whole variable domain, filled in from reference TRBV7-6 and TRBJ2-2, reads GAGVSQSPRYKVTKRGQDVALRCDPISGHVSLYWYRQALGQGPEFLTYFNYEAQQDKSGLPNDRFSAERPEGSISTLTIQRTEQRDSAMYRCASRSRLGGHTGELFFGEGSRLTVL.

CDR3 sequence reads: CSAGPGGGTDTQYF. CDR3 DNA: TGCAGTGCCGGACCGGGGGGTGGCACAGATACGCAGTATTTT. The genes are TRBV20-1 and TRBJ2-3; 7 positions agree with TRBD2. With 6 bases clipped from V and 1 base from J, the junction kept 7 bases outside the gene matches. CDR3 size: 14 residues. Germline lookup yields CDR1 DFQATT and CDR2 SNEGSKA (reference sequence).

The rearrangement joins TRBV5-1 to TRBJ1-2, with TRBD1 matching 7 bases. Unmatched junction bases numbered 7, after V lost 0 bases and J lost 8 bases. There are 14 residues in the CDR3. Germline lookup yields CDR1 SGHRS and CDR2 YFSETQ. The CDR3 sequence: CASSLEERGQGYTF. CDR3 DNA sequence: TGCGCCAGCAGCTTGGAAGAGAGGGGGCAGGGCTACACCTTC.

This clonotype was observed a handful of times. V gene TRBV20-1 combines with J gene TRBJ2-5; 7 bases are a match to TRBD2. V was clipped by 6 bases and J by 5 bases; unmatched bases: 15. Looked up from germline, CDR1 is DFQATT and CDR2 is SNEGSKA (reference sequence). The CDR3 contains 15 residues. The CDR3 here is CSATTPGRVSETQYF. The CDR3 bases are TGCAGTGCAACAACCCCAGGGAGGGTGAGCGAGACCCAGTACTTC.

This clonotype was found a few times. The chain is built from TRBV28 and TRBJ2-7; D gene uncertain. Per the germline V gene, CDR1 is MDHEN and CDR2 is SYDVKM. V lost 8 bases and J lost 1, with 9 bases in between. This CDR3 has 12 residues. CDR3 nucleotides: TGTGCCAGCTTCAAGAAGTCCTACGAGCAGTACTTC. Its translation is CASFKKSYEQYF. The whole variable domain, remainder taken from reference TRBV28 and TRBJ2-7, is DVKVTQSSRYLVKRTGEKVFLECVQDMDHENMFWYRQDPGLGLRLIYFSYDVKMKEKGDIPEGYSVSREKKERFSLILESASTNQTSMYLCASFKKSYEQYFGPGTRLTVT.

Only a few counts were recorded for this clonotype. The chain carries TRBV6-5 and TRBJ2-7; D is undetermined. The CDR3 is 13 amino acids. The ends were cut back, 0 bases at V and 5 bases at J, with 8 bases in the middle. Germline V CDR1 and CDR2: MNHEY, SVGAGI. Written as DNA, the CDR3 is TGTGCCAGCAGTTACTCCACCGTGAACGAGCAGTACTTC. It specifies CASSYSTVNEQYF.

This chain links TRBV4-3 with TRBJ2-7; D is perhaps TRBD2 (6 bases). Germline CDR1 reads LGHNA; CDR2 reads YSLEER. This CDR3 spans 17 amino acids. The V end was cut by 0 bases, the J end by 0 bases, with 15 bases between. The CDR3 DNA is TGCGCCAGCAGCCAAGATCCTGAGGGAGGCCTCTCCTACGAGCAGTACTTC. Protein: CASSQDPEGGLSYEQYF.

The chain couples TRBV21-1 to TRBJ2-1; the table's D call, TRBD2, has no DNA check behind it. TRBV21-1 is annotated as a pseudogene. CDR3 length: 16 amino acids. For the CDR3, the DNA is TGTGCCAGCAGCAAATTAGTGCGGGAGGTGGGCAATGAGCAGTTCTTC. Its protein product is CASSKLVREVGNEQFF.

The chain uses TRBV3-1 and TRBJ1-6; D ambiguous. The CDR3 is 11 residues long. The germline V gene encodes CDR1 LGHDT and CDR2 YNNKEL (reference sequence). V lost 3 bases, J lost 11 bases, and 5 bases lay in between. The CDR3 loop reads CASSHGAPLHF. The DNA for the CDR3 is TGTGCCAGCAGCCATGGTGCACCCCTCCACTTT.

CDR3 coding DNA: TGTGCCAGCAGCCCATTAGGTTATCGGGGGGTCAATGAGCAGTTCTTC. Translated, it gives CASSPLGYRGVNEQFF. The V call is TRBV11-2, the J call TRBJ2-1, with 7 positions matching TRBD2. V lost 5 bases and J lost 6; bases outside the gene matches: 13. The CDR3 spans 16 residues. Germline CDR1 SGHAT, CDR2 FQNNGV.

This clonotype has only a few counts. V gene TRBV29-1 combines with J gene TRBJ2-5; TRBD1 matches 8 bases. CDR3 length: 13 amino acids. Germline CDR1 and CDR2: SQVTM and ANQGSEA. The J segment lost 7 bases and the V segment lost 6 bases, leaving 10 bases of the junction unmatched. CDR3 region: CSVAGQVVGTQYF. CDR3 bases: TGCAGCGTGGCGGGACAGGTGGTAGGGACCCAGTACTTC. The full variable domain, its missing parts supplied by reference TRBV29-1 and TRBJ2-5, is SAVISQKPSRDICQRGTSLTIQCQVDSQVTMMFWYRQQPGQSLTLIATANQGSEATYESGFVIDKFPISRPNLTFSTLTVSNMSPEDSSIYLCSVAGQVVGTQYFGPGTRLLVL.

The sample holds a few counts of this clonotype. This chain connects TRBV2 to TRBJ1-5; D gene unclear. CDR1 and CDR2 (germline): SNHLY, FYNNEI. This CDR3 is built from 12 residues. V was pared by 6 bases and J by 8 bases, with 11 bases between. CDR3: CASRAALEPQHF. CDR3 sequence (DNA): TGTGCCAGCAGGGCCGCGTTGGAGCCCCAGCATTTT. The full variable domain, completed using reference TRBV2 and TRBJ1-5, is EPEVTQTPSHQVTQMGQEVILRCVPISNHLYFYWYRQILGQKVEFLVSFYNNEISEKSEIFDDQFSVERPDGSNFTLKIRSTKLEDSAMYFCASRAALEPQHFGDGTRLSIL.

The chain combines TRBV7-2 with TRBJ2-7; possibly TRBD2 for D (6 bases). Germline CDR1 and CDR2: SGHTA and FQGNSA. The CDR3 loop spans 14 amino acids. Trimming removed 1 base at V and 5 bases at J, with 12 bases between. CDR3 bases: TGTGCCAGCAGCTTAGTCGGGAGCGTCCACGAGCAGTACTTC. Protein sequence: CASSLVGSVHEQYF.

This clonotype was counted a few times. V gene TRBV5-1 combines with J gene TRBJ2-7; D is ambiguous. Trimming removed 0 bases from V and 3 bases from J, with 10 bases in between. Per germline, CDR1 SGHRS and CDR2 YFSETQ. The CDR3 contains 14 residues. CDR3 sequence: CASSLANQHYEQYF. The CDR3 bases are TGCGCCAGCAGCTTGGCCAATCAGCACTACGAGCAGTACTTC. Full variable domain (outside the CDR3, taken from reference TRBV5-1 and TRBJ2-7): KAGVTQTPRYLIKTRGQQVTLSCSPISGHRSVSWYQQTPGQGLQFLFEYFSETQRNKGNFPGRFSGRQFSNSRSEMNVSTLELGDSALYLCASSLANQHYEQYFGPGTRLTVT.

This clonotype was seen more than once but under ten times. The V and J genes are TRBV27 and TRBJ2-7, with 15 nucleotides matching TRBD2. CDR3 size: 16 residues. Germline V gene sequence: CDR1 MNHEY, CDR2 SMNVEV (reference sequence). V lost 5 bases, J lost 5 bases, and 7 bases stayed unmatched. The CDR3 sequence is CASSQRTSGRGNEQYF. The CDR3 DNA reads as TGTGCCAGCAGTCAGCGGACTAGCGGGAGGGGAAACGAGCAGTACTTC.

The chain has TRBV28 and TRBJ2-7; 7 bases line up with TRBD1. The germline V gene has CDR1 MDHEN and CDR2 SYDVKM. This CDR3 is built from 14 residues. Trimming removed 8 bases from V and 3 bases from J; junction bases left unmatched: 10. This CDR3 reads CASRKQGTVYEQYF. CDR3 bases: TGTGCCAGCCGAAAACAGGGGACCGTCTACGAGCAGTACTTC. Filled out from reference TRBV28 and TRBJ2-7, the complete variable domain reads DVKVTQSSRYLVKRTGEKVFLECVQDMDHENMFWYRQDPGLGLRLIYFSYDVKMKEKGDIPEGYSVSREKKERFSLILESASTNQTSMYLCASRKQGTVYEQYFGPGTRLTVT.

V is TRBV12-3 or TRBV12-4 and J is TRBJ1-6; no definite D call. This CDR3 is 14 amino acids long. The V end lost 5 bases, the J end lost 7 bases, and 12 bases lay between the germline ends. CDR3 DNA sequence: TGTGCCAGCAGTCCCGAAGTAACCAATTCACCCCTCCACTTT. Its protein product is CASSPEVTNSPLHF.

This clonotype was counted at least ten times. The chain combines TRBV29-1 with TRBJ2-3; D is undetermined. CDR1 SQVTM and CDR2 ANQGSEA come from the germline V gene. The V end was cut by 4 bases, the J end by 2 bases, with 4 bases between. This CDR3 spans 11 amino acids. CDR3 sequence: CSVGITDTQYF. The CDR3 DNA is TGCAGCGTTGGAATCACAGATACGCAGTATTTT.